This T cell receptor beta chain originates from a study of shared clonotypes between healthy human individuals. As for this clone: A clone one base away is much larger, so this may be a read error. The sample holds other DNA sequences that translate to the same CDR3.

Looked up from germline, CDR1 is SGHRS and CDR2 is YFSETQ. The V and J ends lost 4 bases and 1 base respectively, with 13 bases between them. CDR3 size: 15 residues. The method was immunoSEQ multiplex PCR; TCRdb's version includes in-frame clones alone and lacks a portion of them. Found here are 490,000 or so clones, around 80% of them singletons; the top ten hold under 15%. This receptor was obtained from a woman aged 40-49 years in good health. Some clones in this sample may be carry-over from other donors' samples. The rearrangement links TRBV5-1 to TRBJ2-3; tentatively, D is TRBD1 (6 bases). Material: PBMCs. The CDR3 DNA is TGCGCCAGCAGCGGGCAGGGGCAGGGCACAGATACGCAGTATTTT. Translated: CASSGQGQGTDTQYF.